The entry below gives a single T cell receptor beta chain sequence along with its context. The antigen is undetermined. The sample belongs to a study of OX40 agonist ivuxolimab in advanced cancers. Study-level results: Certain nonresponding patients likewise had low normalized T-cell clonal expansion. Circulating CD4+ and CD8+ T cells showed clonal expansion by week 6 at 0.1 to 3.0 mg/kg.

Patients with autoimmune history or systemic immunosuppression were excluded. The repertoire was sequenced with immunoSEQ multiplex PCR; TCRdb's copy has only in-frame clones and lacks some. Altogether about 98,000 clones are present, approximately 93% being singletons, with the ten largest covering 0.2% to 0.3%. Germline lookup yields CDR1 SGHAT and CDR2 FQDESV (reference sequence). V dropped 5 bases and J dropped 5; count of bases not matched to a gene: 8. The CDR3 is 15 residues long. This TCR came from an adult with an advanced solid tumor such as melanoma, head and neck, liver or kidney cancer. The rearrangement joins TRBV11-1 to TRBJ1-1; 10 positions match TRBD1. The sample consisted of CD4+ or CD8+ T cells sorted from blood, taken in a trial of the OX40 agonist ivuxolimab. The CDR3, as DNA: TGTGCCAGCAGCCCTACGGGACAGGGGAGAACTGAAGCTTTCTTT. Translation gives CASSPTGQGRTEAFF.